This T cell receptor (beta chain) was sequenced in a study of metastatic and nonmetastatic thyroid tumors. Overall study context: Repertoires of blood and of tissue (tumor or nodule) from malignant and benign thyroid patients were compared. General study points: Within blood and tumor, benign nodules reportedly had significantly lower TCR beta diversity than malignant thyroid tumors did.

V lost 2 bases to trimming and J lost 5 bases; unmatched junction nucleotides: 5. The CDR3 spans 15 residues. Patients were all untreated before their thyroid surgery. TCRdb re-analyzed the PCR reads using MiXCR. The sample lists some 60,000 clones; almost 30% were seen once. This clone was seen a few times. Its antigen remains unknown. This clonotype was obtained from a female donor with papillary thyroid cancer or a benign thyroid nodule (not recorded which). Some clones in this sample may be carry-over from other donors' samples. This chain uses TRBV12-3 or TRBV12-4 with TRBJ2-2, with TRBD2 matching 7 bases. Sequencing used blood. As DNA, the CDR3 is TGTGCCAGCAGTTTATTCGGGAGGAGTACCGGGGAGCTGTTTTTT. This sequence encodes CASSLFGRSTGELFF.